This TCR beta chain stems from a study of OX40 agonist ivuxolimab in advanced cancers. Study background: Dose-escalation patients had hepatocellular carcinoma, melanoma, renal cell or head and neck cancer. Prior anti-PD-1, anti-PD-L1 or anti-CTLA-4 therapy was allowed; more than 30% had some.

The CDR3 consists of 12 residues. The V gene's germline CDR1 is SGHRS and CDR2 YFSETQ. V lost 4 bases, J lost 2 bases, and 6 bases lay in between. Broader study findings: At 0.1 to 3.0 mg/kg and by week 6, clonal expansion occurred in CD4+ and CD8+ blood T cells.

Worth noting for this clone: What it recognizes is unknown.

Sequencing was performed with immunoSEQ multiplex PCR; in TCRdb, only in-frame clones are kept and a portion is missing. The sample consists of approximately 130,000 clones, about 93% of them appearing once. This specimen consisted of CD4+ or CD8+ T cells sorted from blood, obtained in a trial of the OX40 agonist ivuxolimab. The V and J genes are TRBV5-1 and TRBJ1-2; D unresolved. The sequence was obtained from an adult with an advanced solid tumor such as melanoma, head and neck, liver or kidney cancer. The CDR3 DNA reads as TGCGCCAGCAGCGTTGAGAACTATGGCTACACCTTC. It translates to CASSVENYGYTF.